This entry describes one TCR beta chain. This clone's antigen is unknown. Qualities for individual bases were not recorded, and no much larger clone is one base off. This entry belongs to a study of blood T cell repertoires in COVID-19 (dated by TCRdb to about 2020). Study-wide context: Collaborator samples came from the United States, Italy and Spain and covered acute and convalescent phases of COVID-19. The prospective study material was composed of cDNA or gDNA derived from T cells, B-cell-depleted T cells, or PBMCs. Subjects who had been exposed to COVID-19, were actively infected with it, or had recovered from it provided the deeply sampled blood TCRbeta repertoires that made up the dataset. A freely available public database, intended as a resource for researchers studying the immune response to SARS-CoV-2, is where the repertoires were released. The samples were drawn from the first 160 participants of the ongoing ImmuneRACE study and from 950 to 1,500 subjects provided by 6 global collaborators. The sample metadata nearly always contained a de-identified subject ID, COVID-19 status, age in years and sex. Where available, HLA class I and class II types were taken from metadata supplied by the sample provider and were not determined by assay-based typing. Study-wide findings and limitations: Clinical and demographic metadata were provided uncurated, with the amount varying by source and participant.

TCRbeta CDR3 regions were amplified from genomic DNA using the immunoSEQ Assay, a bias-controlled multiplex PCR. On the authors' methods: Nucleated cell counts per sample were estimated from amplification of reference gene primers within the assay. To quantify the absolute abundance of each unique TCRbeta CDR3 rearrangement, sequence reads were collapsed and filtered. For each sample, productive Simpson clonality was calculated as the square root of Simpson's diversity index across productive rearrangements. Sourced from immuneACCESS, this table was stored by TCRdb with only in-frame sequences that have V and J called. A share of the clones is absent; for the studies checked, an unresolved V gene accounts for under half, and the remainder has no known explanation. V, J and clone size were drawn from that table, and D and trimming were deduced from the DNA. A total of around 260,000 clones appear in this sample, 80% to 85% of them only once. The ten largest clones represent 15% to 17% of the sample.

From the cysteine through the phenylalanine, the CDR3 covers 13 amino acids. The kept DNA is CDR3 alone, 39 bases in frame from the first base. The germline V gene encodes CDR1 SGHRS and CDR2 YFSETQ. V is trimmed back by 3 bases and J by 2 bases, and the junction contains 1 base that no gene match accounts for. One collaborating source in Seattle enrolled patients while the patients were actively infected and followed the patients over time throughout the course of disease. Whole blood was collected in K2EDTA tubes by collaborating institutions according to the institutions' own protocols. For TCRbeta analysis, collaborator samples were shipped as frozen whole blood, as isolated PBMCs, or as DNA extracted from either sample type.

In this chain, TRBV5-1 is recombined with TRBJ1-2; TRBD1 aligns with 7 central bases. The TCR originated in a person aged 70 to 80 with COVID-19, enrolled during active disease. Sequenced sample: peripheral blood. The CDR3 amino acid sequence is: CASSWGQNYGYTF. The DNA sequence reads TGCGCCAGCAGCTGGGGACAGAACTATGGCTACACCTTC.